This T cell receptor (beta chain) was sequenced in a study of T cell responses to AZD1222 COVID-19 vaccine. Overall study results and limits: Donors skewed white British and female; clonal diversity was possibly underestimated. Regions left unmutated in variants are reportedly the target of nearly half of spike-specific TCRs. Two AZD1222 administrations were followed by greater Spike-specific TCR breadth and depth.

Produced via immunoSEQ multiplex PCR; TCRdb's table is partial and in-frame only. The sample shows over 120,000 clones, 92% of them seen only once. The germline CDR1 and CDR2 sequences are MNHEY and SVGAGI. V lost 7 bases to trimming and J lost 4 bases, with 11 bases between them. CDR3 size: 12 residues. A word on this clone: The antigen remains undetermined.

Here the sequenced sample was peripheral blood, taken 28 days after the second AZD1222 dose. This receptor was identified in an adult who received the AZD1222 COVID-19 vaccine. The rearrangement joins TRBV6-5 to TRBJ2-7, with D possibly being TRBD1 or TRBD2 (6 bases each). CDR3 DNA sequence: TGTGCCAGCAAACCGGGGGCTTACGAGCAGTACTTC. Translation gives CASKPGAYEQYF.